One sample yielded the 10 T cell receptor beta chains listed below, sequenced in a study of identifying expanded T cells in peripheral blood. Data came from immunoSEQ multiplex PCR; TCRdb stores just in-frame clones and leaves some out. This sample has around 75,000 clones, with roughly 90% found just once. Material: blood. These receptors all stem from a person aged 18 to 75 in good health.

CDR3 DNA: TGTGCCAGCAGCTATACAGGGGGTGGGTACTACGAGCAGTACTTC. It encodes CASSYTGGGYYEQYF. This rearrangement joins TRBV7-2 to TRBJ2-7, with 8 positions matching TRBD1. Trimming took 4 bases from V and 3 from J; bases not matched to a gene: 8. The CDR3 is made up of 15 amino acids. Germline V gene data show CDR1 as SGHTA and CDR2 as FQGNSA.

This clone came up a few times. The CDR3 loop is CASSTGTGIDGYTF. The CDR3 nucleotides are TGTGCCAGCTCAACCGGGACAGGGATCGATGGCTACACCTTC. The gene calls are TRBV18 and TRBJ1-2, with 9 bases matching TRBD1. CDR3 length: 14 residues. V trimming: 5 bases; J trimming: 6 bases; junction bases outside the gene matches: 7. Per germline, CDR1 KGHSH and CDR2 LQKENI.

The chain recombines TRBV5-4 with TRBJ2-2, with 11 bases identical to TRBD1. Trimming at V came to 0 bases and at J to 6 bases, leaving 4 bases not matched to a gene. Germline V lookup: CDR1 SGHNT, CDR2 YYREEE (reference sequence). CDR3 length equals 16 residues. CDR3 bases: TGTGCCAGCAGCTTGGGACCGGGACAGGGGGCCGGGGAGCTGTTTTTT. It encodes CASSLGPGQGAGELFF. The entire variable domain, with the rest obtained from reference TRBV5-4 and TRBJ2-2, is as follows: ETGVTQSPTHLIKTRGQQVTLRCSSQSGHNTVSWYQQALGQGPQFIFQYYREEENGRGNFPPRFSGLQFPNYSSELNVNALELDDSALYLCASSLGPGQGAGELFFGEGSRLTVL.

The chain is built from TRBV25-1 and TRBJ2-5; possible D gene TRBD1, 5 bases. Trimming took 5 bases from V and 4 from J, leaving 17 bases between them. The germline V gene encodes CDR1 MGHDK and CDR2 SYGVNS. This CDR3 is 15 amino acids long. This chain's CDR3 is CASSYFGVRGETQYF. The CDR3 DNA follows: TGTGCCAGCAGTTACTTTGGCGTTAGGGGAGAGACCCAGTACTTC. Full variable domain (outside the CDR3, taken from reference TRBV25-1 and TRBJ2-5): EADIYQTPRYLVIGTGKKITLECSQTMGHDKMYWYQQDPGMELHLIHYSYGVNSTEKGDLSSESTVSRIRTEHFPLTLESARPSHTSQYLCASSYFGVRGETQYFGPGTRLLVL.

The sample holds one count of this clone. This chain connects TRBV4-3 to TRBJ1-2; D unclear. Trimming stripped 0 bases from V and 8 bases from J, with 16 bases between. CDR1 and CDR2 (germline): LGHNA, YSLEER. CDR3 length: 15 amino acids. CDR3 region: CASSQDHVPFGGYTF. The CDR3 DNA sequence: TGCGCCAGCAGCCAAGATCATGTCCCCTTCGGGGGCTACACCTTC.

V gene TRBV4-1 combines with J gene TRBJ2-3, with 14 bases fitting TRBD2. The V gene's germline CDR1 is MGHRA and CDR2 YSYEKL. The CDR3 is 17 residues long. V lost 4 bases, J lost 2 bases, and 5 bases stayed unmatched. CDR3 in DNA: TGCGCCAGCAGCCTACTGGGACTAGCGGGAGCCACAGATACGCAGTATTTT. It encodes CASSLLGLAGATDTQYF.

The CDR3 DNA reads as TGTGCCAGCTCTAAAATATCCAAGGAGGGCCAGCATTTT. Protein product: CASSKISKEGQHF. The chain recombines TRBV18 with TRBJ1-5; no clear D. CDR1 KGHSH and CDR2 LQKENI come from the germline V gene. The CDR3 length is 13 residues. The V end lost 6 bases, the J end lost 12 bases, and 18 bases lay between the germline ends.

The chain recombines TRBV5-1 with TRBJ2-7, with 8 nucleotides matching TRBD2. Unmatched junction bases numbered 15, after V lost 2 bases and J lost 5 bases. The length of the CDR3 is 17 residues. CDR1 and CDR2 (germline): SGHRS, YFSETQ. The CDR3 DNA reads TGCGCCAGCAGCTTTTTCACCCTGCCGGGGGGGCACGACGAGCAGTACTTC. Residues: CASSFFTLPGGHDEQYF.

The chain couples TRBV9 to TRBJ2-4; D possibly uses TRBD1 or TRBD2 (5 bases each). Trimming removed 2 bases from V and 8 bases from J, with 14 bases in between. The germline V gene encodes CDR1 SGDLS and CDR2 YYNGEE. The CDR3 totals 14 residues. The CDR3: CASSVSGSVDIQYF. The CDR3 bases are TGTGCCAGCAGCGTCTCAGGGAGCGTTGACATTCAGTACTTC.

The chain uses TRBV5-1 and TRBJ2-4; D is possibly TRBD2 (6 bases). V lost 9 bases to trimming and J lost 4 bases, with 17 bases between them. The CDR3 spans 14 residues. Germline V lookup: CDR1 SGHRS, CDR2 YFSETQ. The CDR3: CATSRGGGKNIQYF. CDR3 coding DNA: TGCGCCACCTCCCGGGGAGGAGGTAAAAACATTCAGTACTTC.